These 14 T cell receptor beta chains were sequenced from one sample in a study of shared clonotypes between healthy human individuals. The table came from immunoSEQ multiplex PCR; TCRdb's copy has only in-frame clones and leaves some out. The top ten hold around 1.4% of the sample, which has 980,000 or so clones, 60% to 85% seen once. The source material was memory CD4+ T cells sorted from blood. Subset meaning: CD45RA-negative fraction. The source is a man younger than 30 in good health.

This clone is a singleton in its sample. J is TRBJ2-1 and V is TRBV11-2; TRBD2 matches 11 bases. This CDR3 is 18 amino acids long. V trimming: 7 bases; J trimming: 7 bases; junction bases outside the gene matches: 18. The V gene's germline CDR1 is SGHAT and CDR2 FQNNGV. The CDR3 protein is CASILAGGSGSYWNEQFF. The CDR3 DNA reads TGTGCCAGCATTCTAGCGGGGGGTAGCGGGAGTTATTGGAATGAGCAGTTCTTC.

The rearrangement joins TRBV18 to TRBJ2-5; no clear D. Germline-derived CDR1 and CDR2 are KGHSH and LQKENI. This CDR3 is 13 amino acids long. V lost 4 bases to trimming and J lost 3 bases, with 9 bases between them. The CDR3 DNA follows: TGTGCCAGCTCACAAAACTCGGAAGAGACCCAGTACTTC. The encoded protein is CASSQNSEETQYF.

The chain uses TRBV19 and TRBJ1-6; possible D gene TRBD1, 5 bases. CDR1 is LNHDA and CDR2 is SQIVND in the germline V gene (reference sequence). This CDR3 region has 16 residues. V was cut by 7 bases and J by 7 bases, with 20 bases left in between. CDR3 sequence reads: CASTPRQTQGNSPLHF. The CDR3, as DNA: TGTGCCAGTACTCCCCGACAGACCCAGGGAAATTCACCCCTCCACTTT.

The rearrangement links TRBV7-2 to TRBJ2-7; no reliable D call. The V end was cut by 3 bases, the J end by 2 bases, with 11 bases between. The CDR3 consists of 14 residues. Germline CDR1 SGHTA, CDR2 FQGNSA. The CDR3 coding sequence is TGTGCCAGCAGCTTTGGCCGTGCGGCCTACGAGCAGTACTTC. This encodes CASSFGRAAYEQYF.

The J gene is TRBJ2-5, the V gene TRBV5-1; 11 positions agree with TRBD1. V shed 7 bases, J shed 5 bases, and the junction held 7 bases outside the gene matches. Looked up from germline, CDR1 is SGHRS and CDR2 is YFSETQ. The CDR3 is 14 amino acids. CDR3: CASGRTGGMETQYF. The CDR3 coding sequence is TGCGCCAGCGGACGGACAGGGGGCATGGAGACCCAGTACTTC.

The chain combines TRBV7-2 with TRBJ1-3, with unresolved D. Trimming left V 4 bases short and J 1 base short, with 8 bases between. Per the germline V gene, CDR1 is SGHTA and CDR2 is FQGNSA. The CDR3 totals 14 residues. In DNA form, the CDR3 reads TGTGCCAGCAGCTCCCGTGGGTCTGGAAACACCATATATTTT. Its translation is CASSSRGSGNTIYF.

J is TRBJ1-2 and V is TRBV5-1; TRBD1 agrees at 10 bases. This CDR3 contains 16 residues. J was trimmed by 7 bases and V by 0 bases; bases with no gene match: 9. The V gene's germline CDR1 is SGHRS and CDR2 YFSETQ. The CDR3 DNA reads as TGCGCCAGCAGCTTGGCCGGGACAGGGGATAAAAGTGGCTACACCTTC. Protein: CASSLAGTGDKSGYTF.

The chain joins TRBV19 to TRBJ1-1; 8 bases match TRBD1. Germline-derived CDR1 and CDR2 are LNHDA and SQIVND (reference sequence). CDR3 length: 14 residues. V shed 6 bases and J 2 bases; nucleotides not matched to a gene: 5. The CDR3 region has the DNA TGTGCCAGTAGCGGACAGGGCGCTAACACTGAAGCTTTCTTT. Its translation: CASSGQGANTEAFF.

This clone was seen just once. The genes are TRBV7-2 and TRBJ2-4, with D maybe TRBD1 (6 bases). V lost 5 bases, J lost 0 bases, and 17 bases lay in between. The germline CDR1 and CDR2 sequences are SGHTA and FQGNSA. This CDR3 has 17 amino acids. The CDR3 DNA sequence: TGTGCCAGCAGCCCGTACACAGGGACCCTAGCCAAAAACATTCAGTACTTC. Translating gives CASSPYTGTLAKNIQYF.

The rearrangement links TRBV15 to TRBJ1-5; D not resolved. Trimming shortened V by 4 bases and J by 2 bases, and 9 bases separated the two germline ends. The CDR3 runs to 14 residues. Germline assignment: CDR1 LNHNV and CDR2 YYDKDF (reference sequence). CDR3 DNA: TGTGCCACCAGCAAGGGTATAGGCAATCAGCCCCAGCATTTT. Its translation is CATSKGIGNQPQHF.

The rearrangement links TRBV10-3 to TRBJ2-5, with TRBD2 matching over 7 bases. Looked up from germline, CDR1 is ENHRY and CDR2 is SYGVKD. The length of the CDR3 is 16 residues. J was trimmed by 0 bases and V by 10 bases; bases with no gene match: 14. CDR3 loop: CATGQRGDPYQETQYF. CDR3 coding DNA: TGTGCCACGGGCCAACGGGGGGACCCCTACCAAGAGACCCAGTACTTC.

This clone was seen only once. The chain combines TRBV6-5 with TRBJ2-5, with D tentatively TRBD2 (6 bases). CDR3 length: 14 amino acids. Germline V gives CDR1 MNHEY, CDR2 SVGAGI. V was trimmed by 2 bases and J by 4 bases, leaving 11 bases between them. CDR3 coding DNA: TGTGCCAGCAGTTACCCACGGGACTCAGAGACCCAGTACTTC. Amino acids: CASSYPRDSETQYF.

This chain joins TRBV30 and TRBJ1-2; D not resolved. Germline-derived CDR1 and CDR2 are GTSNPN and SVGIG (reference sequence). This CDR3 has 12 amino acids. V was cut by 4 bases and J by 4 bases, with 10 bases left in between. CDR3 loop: CAWTNDGYGYTF. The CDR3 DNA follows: TGTGCCTGGACCAACGACGGCTATGGCTACACCTTC.

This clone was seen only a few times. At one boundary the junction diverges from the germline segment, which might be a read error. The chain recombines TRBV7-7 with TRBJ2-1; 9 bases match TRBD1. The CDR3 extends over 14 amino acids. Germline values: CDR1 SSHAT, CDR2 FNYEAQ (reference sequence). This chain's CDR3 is CASSLGQGYNEQFF. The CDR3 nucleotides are TGTGCTAGCAGCCTGGGACAGGGCTACAATGAGCAGTTCTTC.